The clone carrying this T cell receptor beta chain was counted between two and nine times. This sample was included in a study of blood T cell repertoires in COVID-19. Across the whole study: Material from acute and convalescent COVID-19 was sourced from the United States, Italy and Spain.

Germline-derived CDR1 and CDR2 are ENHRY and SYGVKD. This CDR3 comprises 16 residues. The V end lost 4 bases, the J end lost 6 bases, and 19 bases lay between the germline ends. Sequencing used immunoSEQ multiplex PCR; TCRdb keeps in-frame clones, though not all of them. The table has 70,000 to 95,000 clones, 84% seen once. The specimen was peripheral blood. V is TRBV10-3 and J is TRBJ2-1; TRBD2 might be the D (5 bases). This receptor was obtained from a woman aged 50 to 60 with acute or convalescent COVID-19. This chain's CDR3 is CAISVSLPGVGNEQFF. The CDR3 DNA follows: TGTGCCATCAGTGTTTCCCTTCCCGGGGTCGGCAATGAGCAGTTCTTC.